Listed here are 7 T cell receptor beta chains from one sample, sequenced in a study of blood T cell repertoires in COVID-19. Sequencing used immunoSEQ multiplex PCR; TCRdb keeps in-frame clones, though not all of them. The sample lists around 400,000 clones, 89% occurring once. The sequenced sample was peripheral blood. Receptors originate from a man aged 40-49 years with acute or convalescent COVID-19.

V gene TRBV27 combines with J gene TRBJ2-2; TRBD1 might be the D (7 bases). Trimming took off 9 bases at V and 4 bases at J, with 12 bases between the two ends. The germline V gene has CDR1 MNHEY and CDR2 SMNVEV (reference sequence). This CDR3 has 13 amino acids. The CDR3: CASHRGGTGELFF. Here the CDR3 DNA reads TGTGCCAGTCACAGGGGAGGCACCGGGGAGCTGTTTTTT.

The genes are TRBV3-1 (or the pseudogene TRBV3-2) and TRBJ2-1; weak D call: TRBD2 (7 bases). CDR3 length: 15 amino acids. V lost 4 bases and J lost 7, with 17 bases in between. In germline, CDR1 is LGHDT, CDR2 YNNKEL (reference sequence). DNA of the CDR3: TGTGCCAGCAGCCTGAGGGCGGGGGCAAAGAATGAGCAGTTCTTC. This codes for CASSLRAGAKNEQFF.

This rearrangement joins TRBV5-5 to TRBJ2-3, with TRBD2 identical over 8 bases. CDR1 and CDR2 (germline): SGHKS, YYEKEE (reference sequence). CDR3 length equals 16 residues. With V trimmed by 4 bases and J by 1 base, 8 bases remained unmatched. The CDR3 DNA follows: TGTGCCAGCAGCCTCGGGGGGGCGCGTGGCACAGATACGCAGTATTTT. The encoded protein is CASSLGGARGTDTQYF.

The rearrangement uses TRBV7-2 and TRBJ1-3; 10 nucleotides match TRBD1. Germline V gene lookup returns CDR1 SGHTA and CDR2 FQGNSA. Trimming at V came to 5 bases and at J to 0 bases, leaving 1 base not matched to a gene. The CDR3 contains 15 residues. CDR3 coding DNA: TGTGCCAGCAGCCGGGACAGGGGCTCTGGAAACACCATATATTTT. Translated, it gives CASSRDRGSGNTIYF.

This sequence joins TRBV7-9 and TRBJ1-1; tentatively, D is TRBD1 (6 bases). CDR3 size: 16 residues. V was pared by 4 bases and J by 7 bases, with 22 bases between. Germline V lookup: CDR1 SEHNR, CDR2 FQNEAQ (reference sequence). The CDR3 region has the DNA TGTGCCAGCAGCTCCAAGGGGGTCAGGGTCTTGAATGAAGCTTTCTTT. Amino acid sequence: CASSSKGVRVLNEAFF.

The gene calls are TRBV4-1 and TRBJ1-4; tentatively, D is TRBD1 (5 bases). CDR1 is MGHRA and CDR2 is YSYEKL in the germline V gene. CDR3 length equals 16 residues. Trimming removed 0 bases from V and 8 bases from J, with 16 bases in between. The CDR3 DNA follows: TGCGCCAGCAGCCAAGATCTGATGGGGGGTCGGGAAAAACTGTTTTTT. Translation gives CASSQDLMGGREKLFF.

The chain's CDR3 is CASSLDNTGSGNTIYF. CDR3 nucleotide sequence: TGTGCCAGCAGCCTAGACAACACAGGGTCGGGAAACACCATATATTTT. This sequence joins TRBV5-8 and TRBJ1-3; maybe TRBD1 (6 bases). Between the trimmed V and J ends, which lost 4 bases and 4 bases, there was a span of 18 bases. The CDR3 is 16 amino acids. Germline lookup yields CDR1 SGHTS and CDR2 YDEGEE.